This T cell receptor (beta chain) came from a study of blood T cell repertoires in COVID-19. Study as a whole: Samples taken during acute and convalescent COVID-19 were collected in the United States, Italy and Spain. Nucleic acid was either cDNA or gDNA, and it came from T cells, B-cell-depleted T cells, or PBMCs.

The CDR3 is 17 amino acids. Germline V gene sequence: CDR1 SGHKS, CDR2 YYEKEE (reference sequence). J was trimmed by 0 bases and V by 4 bases; bases with no gene match: 10. Only a few counts were recorded for this clone. Per the authors' pipeline: Reference gene primer amplification yielded estimated nucleated cell counts. Produced via immunoSEQ multiplex PCR; TCRdb's table is partial and in-frame only. The DNA was the basis for D and trimming; V, J and clone size are from that table. The table lists some 300,000 clones, around 87% of them singletons. This rearrangement joins TRBV5-5 to TRBJ1-3; TRBD1 aligns across 7 bases. This clonotype was obtained from a man between 65 and 85 years old with acute or convalescent COVID-19. Sequencing was carried out using peripheral blood. The CDR3 DNA reads TGTGCCAGCAGCAAAGGACAGGCGATACTCTCTGGAAACACCATATATTTT. This codes for CASSKGQAILSGNTIYF.